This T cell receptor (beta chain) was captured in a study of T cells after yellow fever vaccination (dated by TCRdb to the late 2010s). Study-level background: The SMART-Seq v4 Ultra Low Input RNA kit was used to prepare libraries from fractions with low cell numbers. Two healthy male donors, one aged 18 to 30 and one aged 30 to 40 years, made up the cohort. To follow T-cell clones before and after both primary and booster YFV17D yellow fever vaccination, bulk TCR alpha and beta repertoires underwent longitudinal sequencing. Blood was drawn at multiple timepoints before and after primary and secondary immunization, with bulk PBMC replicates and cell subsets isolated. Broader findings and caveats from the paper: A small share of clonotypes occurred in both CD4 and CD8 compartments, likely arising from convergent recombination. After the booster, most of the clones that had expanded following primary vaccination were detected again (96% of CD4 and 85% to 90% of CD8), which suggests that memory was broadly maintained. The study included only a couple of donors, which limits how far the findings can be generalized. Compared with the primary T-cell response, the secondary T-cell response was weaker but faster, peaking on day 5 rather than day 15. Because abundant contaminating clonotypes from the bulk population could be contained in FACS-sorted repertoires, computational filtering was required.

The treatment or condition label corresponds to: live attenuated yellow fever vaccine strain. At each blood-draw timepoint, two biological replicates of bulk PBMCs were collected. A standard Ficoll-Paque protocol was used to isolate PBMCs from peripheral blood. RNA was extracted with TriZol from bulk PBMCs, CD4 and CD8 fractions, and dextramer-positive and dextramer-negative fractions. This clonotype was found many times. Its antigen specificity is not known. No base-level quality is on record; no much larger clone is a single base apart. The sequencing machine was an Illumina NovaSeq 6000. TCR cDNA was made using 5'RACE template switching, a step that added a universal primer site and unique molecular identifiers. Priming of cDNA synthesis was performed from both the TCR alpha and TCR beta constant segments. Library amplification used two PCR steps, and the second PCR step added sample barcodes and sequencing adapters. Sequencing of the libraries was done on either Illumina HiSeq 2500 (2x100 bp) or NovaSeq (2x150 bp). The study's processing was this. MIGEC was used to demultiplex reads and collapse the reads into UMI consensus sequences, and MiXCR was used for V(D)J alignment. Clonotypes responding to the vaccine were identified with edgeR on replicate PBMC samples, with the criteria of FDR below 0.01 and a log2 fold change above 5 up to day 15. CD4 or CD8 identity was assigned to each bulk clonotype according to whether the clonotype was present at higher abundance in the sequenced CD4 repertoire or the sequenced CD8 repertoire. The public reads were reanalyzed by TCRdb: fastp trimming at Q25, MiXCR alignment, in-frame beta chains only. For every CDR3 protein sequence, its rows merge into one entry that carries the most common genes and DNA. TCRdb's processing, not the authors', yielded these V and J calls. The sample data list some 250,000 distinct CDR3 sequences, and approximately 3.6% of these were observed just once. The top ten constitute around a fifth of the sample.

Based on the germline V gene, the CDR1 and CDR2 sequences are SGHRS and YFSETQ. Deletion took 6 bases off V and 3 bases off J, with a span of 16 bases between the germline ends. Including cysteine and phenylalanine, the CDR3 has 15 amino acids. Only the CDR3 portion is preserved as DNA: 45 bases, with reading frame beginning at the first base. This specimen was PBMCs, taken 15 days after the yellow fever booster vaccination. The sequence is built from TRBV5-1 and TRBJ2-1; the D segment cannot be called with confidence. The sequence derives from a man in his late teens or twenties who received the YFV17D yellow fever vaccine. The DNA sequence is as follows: TGCGCCAGCAACCCGGGCCCAGACTTCTACAATGAGCAGTTCTTC. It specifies CASNPGPDFYNEQFF.